A selection of T cell receptor beta chains follows, all from one sample in a study of shared clonotypes between healthy human individuals. Using immunoSEQ multiplex PCR, the repertoire was profiled, and TCRdb retains in-frame clones only, with some absent. This sample carries 300,000 to 350,000 clones, around 79% of them seen once, and the ten largest clones take more than 9%. The material sequenced was memory CD4+ T cells sorted from blood. The receptors were sampled from a man younger than 40 in good health. Both conserved end residues are part of each CDR3. A D gene is named only where the DNA matches it firmly. Not all rows give a size; the values are once, few, many and, for expanded clones, a class.

D	size	J	V	DNA	CDR3
TRBD1	many	TRBJ1-2	TRBV7-2	TGTGCCAGCAGCTTAAGGGGACAGACTGGCTACACCTTC	CASSLRGQTGYTF
TRBD1	many	TRBJ1-2	TRBV28	TGTGCCAGCAGGACAGGGCAGGACACTTATGGCTACACCTTC	CASRTGQDTYGYTF
TRBD1	-	TRBJ2-1	TRBV19	TGTGCCAGTAGTGAGGACAGGGGGTTATACAATGAGCAGTTCTTC	CASSEDRGLYNEQFF
-	-	TRBJ2-5	TRBV2	TGTGCCAGCATCTCGGCGACGAGCCCGGCCTCGAAAGAGACCCAGTACTTC	CASISATSPASKETQYF
-	-	TRBJ2-1	TRBV5-1	TGCGCCAGCAGTCGGGACACCTCGAACTACAATGAGCAGTTCTTC	CASSRDTSNYNEQFF
-	-	TRBJ2-1	TRBV29-1	TGCAGCGTTGCCTTAGCGCTCCTTAACAATGAGCAGTTCTTC	CSVALALLNNEQFF
-	-	TRBJ2-3	TRBV18	TGTGCCAGCACCGAGAGGGGCCCCAGCACAGATACGCAGTATTTT	CASTERGPSTDTQYF
-	-	TRBJ2-7	TRBV19	TGTGCCAGTAGTATCGGGGGAACCTACGAGCAGTACTTC	CASSIGGTYEQYF
-	-	TRBJ1-2	TRBV5-4	TGTGCCAGCAGTCCGCCCCAAGCGTCGGATGGCTACACCTTC	CASSPPQASDGYTF
-	-	TRBJ2-3	TRBV7-6	TGTGCCAGCAGCTCATCACTAGGGGATACGCAGTATTTT	CASSSSLGDTQYF
TRBD1	once	TRBJ1-4	TRBV2	TGTGCCAGCAGTGAAGCGGGGACAGGCTCTTGGGAAAAACTGTTTTTT	CASSEAGTGSWEKLFF
TRBD1	once	TRBJ1-1	TRBV9	TGTGCCAGCAGCTCTCAGACAGGGCGGGAAGCTTTCTTT	CASSSQTGREAFF
-	-	TRBJ2-7	TRBV5-6	TGTGCCAGCAGCCAAAGGACGAGCGCCTACGAGCAGTACTTC	CASSQRTSAYEQYF
TRBD1	-	TRBJ1-5	TRBV30	TGTGCCTGGAGTAGGTGGAGGACAGGGGGGATGAGCAATCAGCCCCAGCATTTT	CAWSRWRTGGMSNQPQHF
TRBD1	-	TRBJ2-3	TRBV6-6	TGTGCCAGCGACAGGGGCGCAGATACGCAGTATTTT	CASDRGADTQYF
TRBD2	-	TRBJ2-1	TRBV4-3	TGCGCCAGCAGCCAAGGTCGGACTAGCGGGGACTACAATGAGCAGTTCTTC	CASSQGRTSGDYNEQFF
TRBD1	-	TRBJ1-2	TRBV29-1	TGCAGCGTTGATGTTACAGGGGCCTATGGCTACACCTTC	CSVDVTGAYGYTF
TRBD1	-	TRBJ2-7	TRBV18	TGTGCCAGCTCACCAGCCAGGGACAGCGAGCAGTACTTC	CASSPARDSEQYF
TRBD2	-	TRBJ2-2	TRBV10-2	TGCGCCAGCAGTGATGGTCCAGCGGGAGGGAACACCGGGGAGCTGTTTTTT	CASSDGPAGGNTGELFF
-	-	TRBJ1-1	TRBV19	TGTGCCAGTAGTCTGAGCAGGGTAGCTGAAGCTTTCTTT	CASSLSRVAEAFF
-	-	TRBJ1-3	TRBV10-1	TGCGCCAGCAGTACAGGGAACGCCGGAAACACCATATATTTT	CASSTGNAGNTIYF
-	-	TRBJ1-6	TRBV2	TGTGCCAGCAGTGGGGGGGGACGCAATTCACCCCTCCACTTT	CASSGGGRNSPLHF
TRBD1	-	TRBJ2-1	TRBV2	TGTGCCAGCAAGGGCAGGGGGACGGATGAGCAGTTCTTC	CASKGRGTDEQFF
-	-	TRBJ2-2	TRBV30	TGTGCCTGGAGGGGGGCTTTCACCGGGGAGCTGTTTTTT	CAWRGAFTGELFF
-	-	TRBJ2-2	TRBV27	TGTGCCAGCAGTTTTAGGGAGAAGGGCGGGGAGCTGTTTTTT	CASSFREKGGELFF
TRBD2	-	TRBJ2-1	TRBV11-3	TGTGCCAGCAGCTCGACTAGCGGGTCCTACAATGAGCAGTTCTTC	CASSSTSGSYNEQFF
TRBD1	-	TRBJ2-2	TRBV5-6	TGTGCCAGCACTCAAGGGCCAACCGGGACAGGTCGTTCCGGGGAGCTGTTTTTT	CASTQGPTGTGRSGELFF
TRBD2	-	TRBJ2-7	TRBV11-2	TGTGCCAGCAGCGGATACCCCCTACTAGCGTCCTACGAGCAGTACTTC	CASSGYPLLASYEQYF
-	few	TRBJ2-3	TRBV27	TGTGCCAGCAACCCTGCTCTGGGCACAGATACGCAGTATTTT	CASNPALGTDTQYF
TRBD1	many	TRBJ1-2	TRBV28	TGTGCCAGCAGTTTATACCAGGGGGCTTATGGCTACACCTTC	CASSLYQGAYGYTF
-	-	TRBJ2-4	TRBV6-1	TGTGCCAGCAGTCAGCAGGAGCTAGCCAAAAACATTCAGTACTTC	CASSQQELAKNIQYF